The T cell receptor (beta chain) described here comes from a study of T cell responses to AZD1222 COVID-19 vaccine. Broader study findings: Only a handful of people who got AZD1222 tested seropositive at baseline. Clonal diversity may have been underestimated in mostly white British donors.

About this clone: Its antigen is as yet unknown.

Trimming took off 1 base at V and 2 bases at J, with 17 bases between the two ends. This CDR3 region has 18 residues. Germline V lookup: CDR1 SGHNT, CDR2 YENEEA. Repertoires were generated with immunoSEQ multiplex PCR, while TCRdb's copy carries only in-frame clones and drops some. In the table there are 130,000 to 150,000 clones, 89% of which are singletons. The source was peripheral blood, collected 28 days after the second AZD1222 dose. The J gene is TRBJ2-2, the V gene TRBV11-3; D is possibly TRBD1 (5 bases). This sequence was found in an adult who received the AZD1222 COVID-19 vaccine. The CDR3 DNA reads as TGTGCCAGCAGCTTAGCAAATGCGAAGGGGATTAACACCGGGGAGCTGTTTTTT. Translation: CASSLANAKGINTGELFF.